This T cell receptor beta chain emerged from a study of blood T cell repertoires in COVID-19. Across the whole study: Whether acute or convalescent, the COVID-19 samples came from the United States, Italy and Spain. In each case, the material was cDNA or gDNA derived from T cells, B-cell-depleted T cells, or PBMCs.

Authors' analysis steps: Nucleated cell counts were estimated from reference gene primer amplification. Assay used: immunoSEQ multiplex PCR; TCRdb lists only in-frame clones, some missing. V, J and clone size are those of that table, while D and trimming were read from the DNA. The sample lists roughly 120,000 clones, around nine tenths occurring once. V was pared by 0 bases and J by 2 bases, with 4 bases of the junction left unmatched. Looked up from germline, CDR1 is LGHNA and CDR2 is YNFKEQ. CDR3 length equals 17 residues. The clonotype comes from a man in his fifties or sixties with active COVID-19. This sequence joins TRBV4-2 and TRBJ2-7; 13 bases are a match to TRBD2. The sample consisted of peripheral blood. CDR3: CASSQDRGLAGTYEQYF. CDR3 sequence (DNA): TGTGCCAGCAGCCAAGATCGGGGACTAGCGGGGACCTACGAGCAGTACTTC.